The 5 T cell receptor beta chains listed next were all sequenced from one sample in a study of Ad26.COV2.S vaccination and SARS-CoV-2 variants. The protocol was immunoSEQ multiplex PCR, while the TCRdb copy is restricted to in-frame clones and leaves out a portion. The sample contains some 480,000 clones, about 83% of which appear only once. Specified treatment: roughly 18 received Ad26.COV2.S at low or high dose, single or two shots; several received placebo; per-sample allocation not given. On day 63 after the first injection, vaccine and placebo recipients gave samples. The input for sequencing was peripheral blood, taken in a trial of Ad26.COV2.S vaccine versus placebo. The receptors originated from a person between 18 and 59 years old who received the Ad26.COV2.S COVID-19 vaccine or a placebo.

The chain has TRBV2 and TRBJ2-1; D is possibly TRBD2 (5 bases). With 2 bases removed from V and 4 bases from J, the gap between germline ends came to 18 bases. Looked up from germline, CDR1 is SNHLY and CDR2 is FYNNEI. The CDR3 sequence is 17 residues long. CDR3 sequence (DNA): TGTGCCAGCAGTGAATTGGGCGGGTCTAGTTGGTACAATGAGCAGTTCTTC. Translation: CASSELGGSSWYNEQFF.

V is TRBV7-2 and J is TRBJ1-1, with D perhaps matching TRBD1 (6 bases). The CDR3 spans 14 residues. V lost 2 bases to trimming and J lost 4 bases, with 11 bases between them. Germline V gene lookup returns CDR1 SGHTA and CDR2 FQGNSA. CDR3 sequence (DNA): TGTGCCAGCAGCTTACTGGGGGCGGGCACTGAAGCTTTCTTT. It translates to CASSLLGAGTEAFF.

V is TRBV6-5 and J is TRBJ1-2; 9 bases agree with TRBD1. J was trimmed by 5 bases and V by 2 bases; bases with no gene match: 6. The germline gives CDR1 MNHEY, CDR2 SVGAGI. This CDR3 has 15 residues. CDR3 protein: CASSYQTGQGYGYTF. The CDR3 nucleotides are TGTGCCAGCAGTTACCAAACGGGACAGGGTTATGGCTACACCTTC.

The chain is built from TRBV5-1 and TRBJ2-5; 11 positions match TRBD2. The length of the CDR3 is 18 residues. Germline V lookup: CDR1 SGHRS, CDR2 YFSETQ. The trim removed 3 bases at V and 5 bases at J, leaving 15 bases unmatched. CDR3 nucleotide sequence: TGCGCCAGCAGCTCAGGGACTAGCGGAGTCCTCCGGCTTGAGACCCAGTACTTC. Translation: CASSSGTSGVLRLETQYF.

The J gene is TRBJ1-4, the V gene TRBV28; D may be TRBD1 (6 bases). Germline V gene lookup returns CDR1 MDHEN and CDR2 SYDVKM. This CDR3 is built from 14 residues. V was cut by 4 bases and J by 7 bases, with 13 bases left in between. The DNA for the CDR3 is TGTGCCAGCAGTTCCTACAGGGTACTTGAAAAACTGTTTTTT. Its translation is CASSSYRVLEKLFF.